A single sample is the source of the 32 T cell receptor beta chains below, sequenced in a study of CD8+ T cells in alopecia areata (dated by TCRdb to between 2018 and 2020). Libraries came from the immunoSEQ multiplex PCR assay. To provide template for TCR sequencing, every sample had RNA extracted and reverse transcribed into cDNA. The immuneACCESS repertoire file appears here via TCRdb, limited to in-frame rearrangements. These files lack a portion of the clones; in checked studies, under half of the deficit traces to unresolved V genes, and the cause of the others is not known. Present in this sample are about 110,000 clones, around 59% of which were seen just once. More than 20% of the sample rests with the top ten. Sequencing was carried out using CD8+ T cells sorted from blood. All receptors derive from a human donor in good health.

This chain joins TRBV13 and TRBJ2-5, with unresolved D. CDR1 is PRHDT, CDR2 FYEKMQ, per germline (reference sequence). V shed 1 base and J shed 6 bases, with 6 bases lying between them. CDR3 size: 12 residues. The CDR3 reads CASSLDPKTQYF. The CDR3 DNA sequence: TGTGCCAGCAGCTTAGACCCCAAGACCCAGTACTTC.

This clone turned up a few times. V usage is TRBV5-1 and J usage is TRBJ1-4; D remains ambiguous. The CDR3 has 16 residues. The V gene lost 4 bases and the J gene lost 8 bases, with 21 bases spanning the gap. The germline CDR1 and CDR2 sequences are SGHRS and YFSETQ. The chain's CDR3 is CASSQDWPDVWEKLFF. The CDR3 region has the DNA TGCGCCAGCAGCCAGGACTGGCCCGATGTCTGGGAAAAACTGTTTTTT.

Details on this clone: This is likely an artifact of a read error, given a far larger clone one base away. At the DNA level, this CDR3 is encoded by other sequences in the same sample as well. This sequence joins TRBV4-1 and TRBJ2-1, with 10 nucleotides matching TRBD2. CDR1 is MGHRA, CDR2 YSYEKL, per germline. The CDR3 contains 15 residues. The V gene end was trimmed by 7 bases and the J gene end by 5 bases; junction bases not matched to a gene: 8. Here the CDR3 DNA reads TGCGCCAGCACCCGGAGCGGGGGGGCCGACAATGAGCAGTTCTTC. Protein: CASTRSGGADNEQFF.

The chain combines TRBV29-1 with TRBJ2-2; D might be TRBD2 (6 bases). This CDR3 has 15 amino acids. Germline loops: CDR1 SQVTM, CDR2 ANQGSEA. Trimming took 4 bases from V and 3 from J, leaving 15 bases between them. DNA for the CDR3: TGCAGCGTTGCATATCCGGGGGACGACACCGGGGAGCTGTTTTTT. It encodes CSVAYPGDDTGELFF.

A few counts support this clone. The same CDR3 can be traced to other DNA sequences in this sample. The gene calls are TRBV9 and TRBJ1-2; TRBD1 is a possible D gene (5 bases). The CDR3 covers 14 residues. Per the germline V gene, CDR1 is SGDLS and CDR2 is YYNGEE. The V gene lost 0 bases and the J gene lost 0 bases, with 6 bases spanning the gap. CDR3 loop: CASSVAGSNYGYTF. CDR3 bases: TGTGCCAGCAGCGTAGCAGGGTCTAACTATGGCTACACCTTC.

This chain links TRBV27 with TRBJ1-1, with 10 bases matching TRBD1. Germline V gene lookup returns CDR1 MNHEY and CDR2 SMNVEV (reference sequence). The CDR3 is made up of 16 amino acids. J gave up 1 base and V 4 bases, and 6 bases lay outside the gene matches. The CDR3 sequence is CASSSGTGATNTEAFF. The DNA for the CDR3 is TGTGCCAGCAGTTCCGGGACAGGGGCTACGAACACTGAAGCTTTCTTT.

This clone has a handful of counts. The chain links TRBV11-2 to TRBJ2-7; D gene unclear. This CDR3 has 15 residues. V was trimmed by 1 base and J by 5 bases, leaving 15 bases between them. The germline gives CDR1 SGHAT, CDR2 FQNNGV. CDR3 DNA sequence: TGTGCCAGCAGCTTAGGTGCAGGCTTTATCGACGAGCAGTACTTC. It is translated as CASSLGAGFIDEQYF. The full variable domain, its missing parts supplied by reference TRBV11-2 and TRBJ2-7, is EAGVAQSPRYKIIEKRQSVAFWCNPISGHATLYWYQQILGQGPKLLIQFQNNGVVDDSQLPKDRFSAERLKGVDSTLKIQPAKLEDSAVYLCASSLGAGFIDEQYFGPGTRLTVT.

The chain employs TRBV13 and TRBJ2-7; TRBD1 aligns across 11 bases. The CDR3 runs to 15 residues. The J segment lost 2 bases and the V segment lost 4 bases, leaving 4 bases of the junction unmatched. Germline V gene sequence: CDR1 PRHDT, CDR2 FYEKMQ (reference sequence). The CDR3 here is CASSSGGQGAYEQYF. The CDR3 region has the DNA TGTGCCAGCAGCTCAGGGGGACAGGGGGCCTACGAGCAGTACTTC.

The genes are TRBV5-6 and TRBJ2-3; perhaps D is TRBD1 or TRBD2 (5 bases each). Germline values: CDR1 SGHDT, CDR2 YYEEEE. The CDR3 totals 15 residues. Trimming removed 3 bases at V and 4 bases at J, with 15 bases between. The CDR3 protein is CASSWGMGPADTQYF. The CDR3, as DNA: TGTGCCAGCAGCTGGGGGATGGGGCCCGCAGATACGCAGTATTTT.

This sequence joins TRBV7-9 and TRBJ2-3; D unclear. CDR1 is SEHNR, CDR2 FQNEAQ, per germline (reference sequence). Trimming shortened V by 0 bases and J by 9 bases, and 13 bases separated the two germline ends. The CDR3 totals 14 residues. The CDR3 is CASSLADGGRTQYF. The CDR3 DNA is TGTGCCAGCAGCTTAGCGGACGGTGGCCGAACGCAGTATTTT. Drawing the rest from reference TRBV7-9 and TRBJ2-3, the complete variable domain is DTGVSQNPRHKITKRGQNVTFRCDPISEHNRLYWYRQTLGQGPEFLTYFQNEAQLEKSRLLSDRFSAERPKGSFSTLEIQRTEQGDSAMYLCASSLADGGRTQYFGPGTRLTVL.

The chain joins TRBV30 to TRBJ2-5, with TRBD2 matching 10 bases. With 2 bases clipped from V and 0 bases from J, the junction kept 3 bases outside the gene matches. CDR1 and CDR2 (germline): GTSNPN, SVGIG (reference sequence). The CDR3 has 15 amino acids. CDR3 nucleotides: TGTGCCTGGAGTCTTAGCGGGGGGTACCAAGAGACCCAGTACTTC. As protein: CAWSLSGGYQETQYF.

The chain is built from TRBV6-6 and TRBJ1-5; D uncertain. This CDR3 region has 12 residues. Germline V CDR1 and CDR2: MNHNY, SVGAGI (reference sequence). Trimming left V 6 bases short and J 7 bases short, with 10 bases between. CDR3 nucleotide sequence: TGTGCCAGCAGCCCCTTGGACCAGCCCCAGCATTTT. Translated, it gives CASSPLDQPQHF.

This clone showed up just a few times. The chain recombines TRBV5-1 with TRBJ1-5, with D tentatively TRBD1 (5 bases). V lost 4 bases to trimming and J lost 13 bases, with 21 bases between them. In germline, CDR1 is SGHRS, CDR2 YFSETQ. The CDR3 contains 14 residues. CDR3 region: CASSQSQTDHLQHF. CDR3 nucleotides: TGCGCCAGCAGCCAAAGCCAGACAGACCACCTACAGCATTTT.

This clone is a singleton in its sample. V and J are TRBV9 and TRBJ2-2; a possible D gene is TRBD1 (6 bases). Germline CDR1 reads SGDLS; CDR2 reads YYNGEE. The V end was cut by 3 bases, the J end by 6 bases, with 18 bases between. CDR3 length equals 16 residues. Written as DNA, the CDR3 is TGTGCCAGCAGCGGTTGGAAGGGGGTATCAGCCGGGGAGCTGTTTTTT. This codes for CASSGWKGVSAGELFF.

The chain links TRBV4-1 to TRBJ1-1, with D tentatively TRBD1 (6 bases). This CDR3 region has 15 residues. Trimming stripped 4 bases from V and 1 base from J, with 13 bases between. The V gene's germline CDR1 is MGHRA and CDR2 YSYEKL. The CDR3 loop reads CASSPWGGRNTEAFF. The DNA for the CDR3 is TGCGCCAGCAGCCCTTGGGGGGGCCGGAACACTGAAGCTTTCTTT.

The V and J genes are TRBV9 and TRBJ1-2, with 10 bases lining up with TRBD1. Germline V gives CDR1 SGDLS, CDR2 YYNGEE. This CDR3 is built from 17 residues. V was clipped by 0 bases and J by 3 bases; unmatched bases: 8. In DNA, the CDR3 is TGTGCCAGCAGCGTAGAAGGACAGGGGGTGGAATACTATGGCTACACCTTC. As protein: CASSVEGQGVEYYGYTF.

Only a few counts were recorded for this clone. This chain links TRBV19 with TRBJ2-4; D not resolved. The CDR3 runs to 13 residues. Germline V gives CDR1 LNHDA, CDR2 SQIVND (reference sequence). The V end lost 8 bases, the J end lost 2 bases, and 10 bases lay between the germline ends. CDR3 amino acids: CASSSEPKNIQYF. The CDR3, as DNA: TGTGCCAGTTCCAGCGAACCCAAAAACATTCAGTACTTC.

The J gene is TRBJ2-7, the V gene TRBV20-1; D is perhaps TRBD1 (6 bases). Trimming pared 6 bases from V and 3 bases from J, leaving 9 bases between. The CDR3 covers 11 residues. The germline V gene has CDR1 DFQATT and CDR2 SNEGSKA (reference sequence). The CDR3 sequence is CSALTGYEQYF. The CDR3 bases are TGCAGTGCCCTGACAGGCTACGAGCAGTACTTC.

The CDR3 protein is CAWSVRGTPVLYGYTF. The CDR3 nucleotides read TGTGCCTGGAGTGTACGGGGAACGCCAGTACTATATGGCTACACCTTC. This sequence joins TRBV30 and TRBJ1-2; D is undetermined. The V gene lost 0 bases and the J gene lost 5 bases, with 19 bases spanning the gap. This CDR3 has 16 residues. Germline-derived CDR1 and CDR2 are GTSNPN and SVGIG (reference sequence).

This CDR3 is CASSDRGRDEQYF. CDR3 nucleotide sequence: TGTGCCAGCAGTGATAGGGGGCGTGACGAGCAGTACTTC. V is TRBV2 and J is TRBJ2-7; 7 bases map to TRBD1. This CDR3 comprises 13 residues. The germline gives CDR1 SNHLY, CDR2 FYNNEI. Trimming took 3 bases from V and 5 from J; bases not matched to a gene: 4.

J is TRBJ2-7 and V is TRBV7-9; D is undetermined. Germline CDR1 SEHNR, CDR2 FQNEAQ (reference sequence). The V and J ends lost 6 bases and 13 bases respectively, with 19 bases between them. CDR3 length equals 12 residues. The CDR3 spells CASRNQWMSIYF. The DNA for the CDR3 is TGTGCCAGCAGAAACCAGTGGATGAGCATTTACTTC.

CDR3 in amino acids: CASQGTPNEKLFF. For the CDR3, the DNA is TGTGCCAGCCAGGGGACACCTAATGAAAAACTGTTTTTT. The chain links TRBV6-5 to TRBJ1-4, with a possible D match to TRBD1 (6 bases). The length of the CDR3 is 13 residues. V was pared by 8 bases and J by 3 bases, with 10 bases between. Looked up from germline, CDR1 is MNHEY and CDR2 is SVGAGI.

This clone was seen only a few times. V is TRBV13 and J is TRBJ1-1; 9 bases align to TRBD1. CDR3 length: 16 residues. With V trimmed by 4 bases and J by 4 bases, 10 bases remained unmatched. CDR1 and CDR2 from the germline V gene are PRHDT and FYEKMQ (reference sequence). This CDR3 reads CASSYSPGQGSTEAFF. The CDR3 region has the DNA TGTGCCAGCAGCTACAGCCCGGGACAGGGTTCCACTGAAGCTTTCTTT.

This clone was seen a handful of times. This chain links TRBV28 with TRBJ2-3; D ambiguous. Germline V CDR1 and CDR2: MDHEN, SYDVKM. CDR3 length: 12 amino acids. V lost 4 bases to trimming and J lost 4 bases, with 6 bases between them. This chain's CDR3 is CASSSGPDTQYF. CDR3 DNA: TGTGCCAGCAGTTCCGGGCCAGATACGCAGTATTTT.

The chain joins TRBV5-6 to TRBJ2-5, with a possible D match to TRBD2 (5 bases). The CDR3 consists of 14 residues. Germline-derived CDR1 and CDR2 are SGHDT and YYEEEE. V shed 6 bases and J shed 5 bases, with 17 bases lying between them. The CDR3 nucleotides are TGTGCCAGCACCATCTCGGGATCGGAGGAGACCCAGTACTTC. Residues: CASTISGSEETQYF.

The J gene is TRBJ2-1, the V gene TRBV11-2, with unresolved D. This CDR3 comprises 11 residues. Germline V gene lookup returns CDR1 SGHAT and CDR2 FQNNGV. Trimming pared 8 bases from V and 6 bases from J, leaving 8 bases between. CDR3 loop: CASARGNEQFF. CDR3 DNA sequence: TGTGCCAGCGCCCGAGGCAATGAGCAGTTCTTC.

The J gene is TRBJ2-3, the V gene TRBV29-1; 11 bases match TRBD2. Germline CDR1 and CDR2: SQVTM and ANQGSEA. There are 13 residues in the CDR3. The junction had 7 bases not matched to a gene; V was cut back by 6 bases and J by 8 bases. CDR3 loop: CSVELAGGLTQYF. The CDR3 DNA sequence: TGCAGCGTCGAGCTAGCGGGGGGCCTTACGCAGTATTTT.

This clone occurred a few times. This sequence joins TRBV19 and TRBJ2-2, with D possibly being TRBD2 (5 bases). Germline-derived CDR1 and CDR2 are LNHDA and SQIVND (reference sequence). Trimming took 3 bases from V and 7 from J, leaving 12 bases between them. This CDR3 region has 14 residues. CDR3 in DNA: TGTGCCAGTAGTATGTTTGAGGGTATCGGGGAGCTGTTTTTT. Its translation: CASSMFEGIGELFF. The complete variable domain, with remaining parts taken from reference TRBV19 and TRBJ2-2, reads DGGITQSPKYLFRKEGQNVTLSCEQNLNHDAMYWYRQDPGQGLRLIYYSQIVNDFQKGDIAEGYSVSREKKESFPLTVTSAQKNPTAFYLCASSMFEGIGELFFGEGSRLTVL.

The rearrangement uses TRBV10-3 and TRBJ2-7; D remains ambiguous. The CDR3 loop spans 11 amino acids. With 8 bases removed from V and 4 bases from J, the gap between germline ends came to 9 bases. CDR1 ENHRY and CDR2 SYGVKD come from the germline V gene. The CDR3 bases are TGTGCCATCTATGGCGGATACGAGCAGTACTTC. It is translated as CAIYGGYEQYF.

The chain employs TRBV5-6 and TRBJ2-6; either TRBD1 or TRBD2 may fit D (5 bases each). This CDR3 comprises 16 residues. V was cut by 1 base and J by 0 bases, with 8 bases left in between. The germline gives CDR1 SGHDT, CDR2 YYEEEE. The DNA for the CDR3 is TGTGCCAGCAGCTTGTCCGGGACCTCTGGGGCCAACGTCCTGACTTTC. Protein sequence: CASSLSGTSGANVLTF.

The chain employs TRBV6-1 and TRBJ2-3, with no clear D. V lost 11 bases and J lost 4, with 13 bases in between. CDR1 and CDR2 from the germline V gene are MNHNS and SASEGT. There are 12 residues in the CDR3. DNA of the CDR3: TGTGCCTCTAGGTCGAGTCCAGATACGCAGTATTTT. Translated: CASRSSPDTQYF.

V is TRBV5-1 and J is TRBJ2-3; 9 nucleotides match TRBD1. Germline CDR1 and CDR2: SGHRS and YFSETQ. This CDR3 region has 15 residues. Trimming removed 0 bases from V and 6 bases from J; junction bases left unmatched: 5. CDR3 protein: CASSLEDRGRDTQYF. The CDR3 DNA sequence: TGCGCCAGCAGCTTGGAGGACAGGGGAAGGGATACGCAGTATTTT.